These 21 T cell receptor beta chains were sequenced from one sample in a study of cytomegalovirus exposure and HLA in healthy donors (dated by TCRdb to the late 2010s). The library was obtained by the immunoSEQ multiplex PCR assay. For the multiplex PCR, a mixture combining 60 forward primers for TCR Vbeta segments and 13 reverse primers for TCR Jbeta segments was used. TCRdb limited this immuneACCESS table to in-frame rearrangements with V and J called. A share of clones is missing; checked studies link under half to unresolved V genes, and the rest is unexplained. This sample is represented by roughly 230,000 clones; about 85% of them were singletons. Of the sample, about 0.25% is held by the ten largest clones. The sequenced material came from PBMCs. Every receptor here comes from a girl aged 2-15 years in good health and CMV-seronegative.

The chain links TRBV9 to TRBJ1-3, with D uncertain. This CDR3 region has 15 residues. V lost 3 bases to trimming and J lost 0 bases, with 10 bases between them. Germline lookup yields CDR1 SGDLS and CDR2 YYNGEE. CDR3 sequence reads: CASSGLQYSGNTIYF. CDR3 nucleotides: TGTGCCAGCAGCGGCCTACAGTACTCTGGAAACACCATATATTTT.

The V and J genes are TRBV7-6 and TRBJ1-2; 8 nucleotides align to TRBD1. The CDR3 has 14 amino acids. The germline gives CDR1 SGHVS, CDR2 FNYEAQ. V dropped 5 bases and J dropped 4; count of bases not matched to a gene: 6. DNA for the CDR3: TGTGCCAGCAGCCCTGGACAGGGCGGCTATGGCTACACCTTC. Protein product: CASSPGQGGYGYTF.

This clone showed up just once. The rearrangement uses TRBV29-1 and TRBJ2-2, with D possibly being TRBD2 (5 bases). The CDR3 spans 14 residues. The germline V and J ends were trimmed by 5 bases and 2 bases, with 12 bases remaining between them. Germline V gives CDR1 SQVTM, CDR2 ANQGSEA. The CDR3 sequence is CSVSSGINTGELFF. CDR3 sequence (DNA): TGCAGCGTTAGCTCCGGGATAAACACCGGGGAGCTGTTTTTT.

The chain joins TRBV7-2 to TRBJ2-7; 10 nucleotides match TRBD2. J gave up 1 base and V 1 base, and 7 bases lay outside the gene matches. The length of the CDR3 is 17 residues. Germline-derived CDR1 and CDR2 are SGHTA and FQGNSA. The CDR3 coding sequence is TGTGCCAGCAGCTTAGTTACTAGCGGGATAGTGTCCTACGAGCAGTACTTC. It is translated as CASSLVTSGIVSYEQYF.

This chain joins TRBV5-6 and TRBJ2-6; the D is unclear. The V end lost 3 bases, the J end lost 2 bases, and 9 bases lay between the germline ends. Germline-derived CDR1 and CDR2 are SGHDT and YYEEEE. The CDR3 covers 15 residues. The CDR3: CASSSPQAGANVLTF. Written as DNA, the CDR3 is TGTGCCAGCAGCTCACCCCAGGCTGGGGCCAACGTCCTGACTTTC.

The chain carries TRBV6-6 and TRBJ1-1; 7 bases fit TRBD1. Germline CDR1 is MNHNY and CDR2 is SVGAGI (reference sequence). J gave up 4 bases and V 7 bases, and 12 bases lay outside the gene matches. The CDR3 runs 15 residues. The CDR3 protein is CASTLRQGVSTEAFF. In nucleotides, the CDR3 is TGTGCCAGCACCCTTCGACAGGGAGTCTCCACTGAAGCTTTCTTT.

The chain has TRBV18 and TRBJ1-4, with TRBD1 matching 8 bases. Trimming cost V 3 bases and J 5 bases; bases outside gene matches: 5. The CDR3 has 15 residues. CDR1 and CDR2 from the germline V gene are KGHSH and LQKENI. The CDR3 spells CASSPQTGVNEKLFF. CDR3 in DNA: TGTGCCAGCTCACCGCAGACAGGGGTGAATGAAAAACTGTTTTTT. The full variable domain, in which reference TRBV18 and TRBJ1-4 provide the parts outside the CDR3, is NAGVMQNPRHLVRRRGQEARLRCSPMKGHSHVYWYRQLPEEGLKFMVYLQKENIIDESGMPKERFSAEFPKEGPSILRIQQVVRGDSAAYFCASSPQTGVNEKLFFGSGTQLSVL.

The V call is TRBV5-6, the J call TRBJ1-2; no definite D call. Germline CDR1 and CDR2: SGHDT and YYEEEE. Trimming left V 3 bases short and J 4 bases short, with 4 bases between. The CDR3 is 11 amino acids. The CDR3: CASSWAYGYTF. CDR3 in DNA: TGTGCCAGCAGCTGGGCCTATGGCTACACCTTC.

This chain uses TRBV4-1 with TRBJ1-6, with D hard to call. The CDR3 has 15 amino acids. Germline V lookup: CDR1 MGHRA, CDR2 YSYEKL. The V and J ends lost 0 bases and 6 bases respectively, with 9 bases between them. The CDR3 bases are TGCGCCAGCAGCCAAGATAGGGAGCTTAATTCACCCCTCCACTTT. It codes for CASSQDRELNSPLHF.

The J gene is TRBJ1-1, the V gene TRBV2, with TRBD1 as a possible D gene (5 bases). Trimming took 10 bases from V and 2 from J, leaving 14 bases between them. Germline loops: CDR1 SNHLY, CDR2 FYNNEI. The CDR3 extends over 13 amino acids. The CDR3 DNA reads TGTGCCATCCCTGGGGGGAGCAACACTGAAGCTTTCTTT. Translated, it gives CAIPGGSNTEAFF.

The gene calls are TRBV4-1 and TRBJ2-7, with D possibly being TRBD1 (7 bases). This CDR3 is 15 amino acids long. Trimming removed 3 bases from V and 5 bases from J, with 17 bases in between. CDR1 MGHRA and CDR2 YSYEKL come from the germline V gene. CDR3 coding DNA: TGCGCCAGCAGCCACGCCGAAGGGGGCGGGAACGAGCAGTACTTC. Protein sequence: CASSHAEGGGNEQYF.

With regard to this clone: Distinct nucleotide sequences in the sample also encode this CDR3. The CDR3 loop reads CSVVRWTGIRRNYGYTF. The CDR3 nucleotides read TGCAGCGTTGTGCGTTGGACAGGGATAAGACGTAACTATGGCTACACCTTC. V and J are TRBV29-1 and TRBJ1-2, with 8 nucleotides matching TRBD1. Unmatched junction bases numbered 14, after V lost 4 bases and J lost 1 base. CDR3 length: 17 amino acids. From germline, CDR1 is SQVTM and CDR2 ANQGSEA.

V gene TRBV14 combines with J gene TRBJ1-3; D is possibly TRBD1 (6 bases). The CDR3 has 15 residues. The V end was cut by 5 bases, the J end by 0 bases, with 11 bases between. Germline CDR1 SGHDN, CDR2 FVKESK. The CDR3: CASSLQGISGNTIYF. The CDR3 DNA follows: TGTGCCAGCAGCTTACAGGGAATCTCTGGAAACACCATATATTTT.

The chain joins TRBV11-2 to TRBJ2-7; D is perhaps TRBD2 (6 bases). The CDR3 is 14 residues long. Deletions cut 1 base from V and 7 bases from J, with 14 bases between. Germline CDR1 and CDR2: SGHAT and FQNNGV. The CDR3 nucleotides read TGTGCCAGCAGCTTAGTAGATCTAGCGCTGGAGCAGTACTTC. This sequence encodes CASSLVDLALEQYF.

V is TRBV12-1 and J is TRBJ2-1; the table's D gene call, TRBD2, was not cross checked with the DNA. TRBV12-1 is a pseudogene locus. CDR3 length: 16 amino acids. Written as DNA, the CDR3 is TGTGCCAGCAGCGCCCGACTAGCGGGATCCCACAATGAGCAGTTCTTC. It specifies CASSARLAGSHNEQFF.

This chain connects TRBV19 to TRBJ2-3, with D possibly TRBD1 on 5 matching bases. Germline V gene lookup returns CDR1 LNHDA and CDR2 SQIVND (reference sequence). Trimming removed 3 bases from V and 4 bases from J, with 14 bases in between. CDR3 size: 15 residues. The CDR3 region is CASSMSQGRADTQYF. The CDR3 DNA follows: TGTGCCAGTAGTATGTCGCAGGGTAGGGCAGATACGCAGTATTTT.

This chain joins TRBV14 and TRBJ2-5; a weak D match, TRBD2 (6 bases). Per the germline V gene, CDR1 is SGHDN and CDR2 is FVKESK. The CDR3 contains 13 residues. Between the trimmed V and J ends, which lost 7 bases and 2 bases, there was a span of 11 bases. The DNA for the CDR3 is TGTGCCAGCACAGGAGGGCAACAAGAGACCCAGTACTTC. It yields the protein CASTGGQQETQYF.

This chain links TRBV5-1 with TRBJ1-1; tentatively, D is TRBD1 (5 bases). V gave up 4 bases and J gave up 0 bases, with 10 bases separating them. This CDR3 has 14 residues. Germline CDR1 SGHRS, CDR2 YFSETQ. The CDR3 sequence is CASSQAGVNTEAFF. The CDR3 DNA follows: TGCGCCAGCAGCCAGGCGGGGGTGAACACTGAAGCTTTCTTT.

The chain recombines TRBV5-1 with TRBJ2-5; 7 bases align to TRBD1. The CDR3 has 15 amino acids. Germline assignment: CDR1 SGHRS and CDR2 YFSETQ. V was pared by 2 bases and J by 1 base, with 5 bases of the junction left unmatched. The CDR3 DNA sequence: TGCGCCAGCAGCTTTACGACAGGGACCCAAGAGACCCAGTACTTC. This codes for CASSFTTGTQETQYF.

V gene TRBV2 combines with J gene TRBJ1-5, with a weak D call TRBD1 (5 bases). Germline CDR1 reads SNHLY; CDR2 reads FYNNEI. The CDR3 contains 13 residues. Trimming stripped 4 bases from V and 6 bases from J, with 10 bases between. The CDR3 region is CASSGAGGQPQHF. The CDR3 DNA follows: TGTGCCAGCAGTGGGGCGGGGGGTCAGCCCCAGCATTTT.

This clone was detected only a few times. V usage is TRBV18 and J usage is TRBJ1-1; perhaps TRBD1 as D (5 bases). CDR1 is KGHSH, CDR2 LQKENI, per germline. This CDR3 contains 15 residues. The V end was cut by 1 base, the J end by 6 bases, with 15 bases between. This CDR3 is CASSPRPGGEPEAFF. The CDR3 DNA follows: TGTGCCAGCTCACCACGACCTGGGGGGGAACCTGAAGCTTTCTTT.